The 30 T cell receptor beta chains below all came from one sample that was sequenced in a study of T cell repertoires in ileal Crohn's disease. Sample time point: neoterminal ileum biopsy at postoperative endoscopy, about 6 months after surgery. This table comes from immunoSEQ multiplex PCR, and its TCRdb copy is limited to in-frame clones, with some not included. The sample has some 60,000 clones; approximately 88% are singletons. The specimen sequenced was ileal tissue. The receptors come from an adult with Crohn's disease.

The rearrangement links TRBV15 to TRBJ1-5, with 7 bases identical to TRBD1. The germline V gene encodes CDR1 LNHNV and CDR2 YYDKDF (reference sequence). The CDR3 is made up of 16 amino acids. The V and J ends lost 0 bases and 7 bases, in that order; junction bases with no gene match: 9. In DNA form, the CDR3 reads TGTGCCACCAGCAGAGAAGCGACAGGGATTGGGCAGCCCCAGCATTTT. It is translated as CATSREATGIGQPQHF.

The DNA of the CDR3 is TGTGCCAGTAGCCAATGGACAGGGGAAGAAGCTTTCTTT. Translating gives CASSQWTGEEAFF. The chain uses TRBV19 and TRBJ1-1; 9 positions match TRBD1. The J segment lost 8 bases and the V segment lost 6 bases, leaving 7 bases of the junction unmatched. The CDR3 has 13 amino acids. Looked up from germline, CDR1 is LNHDA and CDR2 is SQIVND (reference sequence).

The CDR3 reads CASSLGEGNQPQHF. The CDR3 nucleotides are TGTGCCAGCAGCCTCGGAGAAGGCAATCAGCCCCAGCATTTT. The chain has TRBV7-6 and TRBJ1-5; D remains unclear. Germline V gives CDR1 SGHVS, CDR2 FNYEAQ. This CDR3 spans 14 amino acids. Trimming removed 5 bases from V and 2 bases from J, with 10 bases in between.

The chain carries TRBV27 and TRBJ1-6; perhaps TRBD1 as D (6 bases). The CDR3 contains 18 residues. The V gene lost 5 bases and the J gene lost 7 bases, with 24 bases spanning the gap. Germline CDR1 MNHEY, CDR2 SMNVEV (reference sequence). CDR3 sequence reads: CASSPKVGGINLNSPLHF. The CDR3 coding sequence is TGTGCCAGCAGTCCCAAGGTAGGGGGAATAAACCTAAATTCACCCCTCCACTTT.

In this sample, this clone turned up once. This sequence joins TRBV14 and TRBJ1-1, with D maybe TRBD1 (5 bases). The CDR3 totals 15 residues. V was clipped by 1 base and J by 8 bases, with 17 bases between them. CDR1 and CDR2 (germline): SGHDN, FVKESK. The DNA for the CDR3 is TGTGCCAGCAGCCAAGGTTGGCAGGGATATTCCGAAGCTTTCTTT. Protein product: CASSQGWQGYSEAFF.

The chain links TRBV4-3 to TRBJ1-1, with D possibly TRBD1 on 5 matching bases. Trimming removed 0 bases at V and 8 bases at J, with 10 bases between. The CDR3 runs to 13 residues. Germline V gene lookup returns CDR1 LGHNA and CDR2 YSLEER. CDR3 bases: TGCGCCAGCAGCCAAGAAAGGGGTCTAGAAGCTTTCTTT. Translated, it gives CASSQERGLEAFF.

For the CDR3, the DNA is TGCAGCGCAAAGGACAGGGGGTTGGATACGCAGTATTTT. Its protein is CSAKDRGLDTQYF. The V call is TRBV29-1, the J call TRBJ2-3; 10 bases line up with TRBD1. The germline gives CDR1 SQVTM, CDR2 ANQGSEA. The V segment lost 7 bases and the J segment 6 bases; nucleotides outside the gene matches: 7. This CDR3 is 13 amino acids long.

This chain connects TRBV7-8 to TRBJ2-7, with D maybe TRBD1 (6 bases). This CDR3 region has 14 residues. CDR1 and CDR2 (germline): SGHVS, FQNEAQ. V lost 4 bases, J lost 2 bases, and 12 bases lay in between. CDR3 in amino acids: CASSSRPGAYEQYF. Written as DNA, the CDR3 is TGTGCCAGCAGCTCGAGGCCAGGGGCCTACGAGCAGTACTTC.

V usage is TRBV6-5 and J usage is TRBJ1-2; TRBD1 agrees at 9 bases. The junction had 11 bases not matched to a gene; V was cut back by 5 bases and J by 7 bases. Germline CDR1 and CDR2: MNHEY and SVGAGI. The CDR3 runs to 15 residues. The CDR3 DNA sequence: TGTGCCAGCAGTCCTCTACAGGGGGCAAAGGGTGGCTACACCTTC. Protein product: CASSPLQGAKGGYTF.

V is TRBV30 and J is TRBJ2-1, with 9 bases matching TRBD2. V gave up 3 bases and J gave up 3 bases; unmatched junction bases: 6. Germline V lookup: CDR1 GTSNPN, CDR2 SVGIG (reference sequence). The CDR3 is 15 amino acids. CDR3 sequence (DNA): TGTGCCTGGAGCGACACTAGCGGGTTCTACAATGAGCAGTTCTTC. Its protein product is CAWSDTSGFYNEQFF.

This sequence joins TRBV27 and TRBJ1-1; a weak D match, TRBD1 (5 bases). V was clipped by 1 base and J by 3 bases, with 9 bases between them. This CDR3 comprises 14 residues. Looked up from germline, CDR1 is MNHEY and CDR2 is SMNVEV (reference sequence). The CDR3 region is CASSLLSGYTEAFF. The CDR3, as DNA: TGTGCCAGCAGTTTATTATCAGGGTACACTGAAGCTTTCTTT.

The sample holds a few counts of this clone. Here the CDR3 reads CASSQESGVNQPQHF. The CDR3 nucleotides are TGTGCCAGCAGCCAAGAATCCGGGGTGAATCAGCCCCAGCATTTT. This chain links TRBV4-2 with TRBJ1-5; D ambiguous. This CDR3 has 15 residues. V gave up 0 bases and J gave up 4 bases, with 10 bases separating them. Germline CDR1 reads LGHNA; CDR2 reads YNFKEQ.

The chain joins TRBV28 to TRBJ1-4; D remains unclear. CDR3 length: 14 amino acids. Trimming left V 5 bases short and J 0 bases short, with 7 bases between. Per germline, CDR1 MDHEN and CDR2 SYDVKM. CDR3 amino acids: CASSESTTNEKLFF. DNA for the CDR3: TGTGCCAGCAGTGAGTCTACAACTAATGAAAAACTGTTTTTT.

CDR3 residues: CASSLGGGIVQTQYF. Written as DNA, the CDR3 is TGTGCCAGCAGCTTGGGAGGGGGGATCGTACAGACCCAGTACTTC. The chain is built from TRBV13 and TRBJ2-5; D perhaps matches TRBD2 (7 bases). CDR1 and CDR2 from the germline V gene are PRHDT and FYEKMQ (reference sequence). V lost 3 bases, J lost 6 bases, and 17 bases lay in between. This CDR3 spans 15 amino acids. The complete variable domain, with remaining parts taken from reference TRBV13 and TRBJ2-5, reads AAGVIQSPRHLIKEKRETATLKCYPIPRHDTVYWYQQGPGQDPQFLISFYEKMQSDKGSIPDRFSAQQFSDYHSELNMSSLELGDSALYFCASSLGGGIVQTQYFGPGTRLLVL.

The chain recombines TRBV29-1 with TRBJ2-1; D is ambiguous. Germline values: CDR1 SQVTM, CDR2 ANQGSEA. V dropped 4 bases and J dropped 10 bases, with 11 bases sitting between them. This CDR3 contains 11 residues. CDR3 in DNA: TGCAGCGTTGTTTCTTTCCCGGAGCAGTTCTTC. This encodes CSVVSFPEQFF.

The chain carries TRBV5-1 and TRBJ1-3; D is unclear. The CDR3 is 15 residues long. Deletions cut 6 bases from V and 0 bases from J, with 13 bases between. The germline gives CDR1 SGHRS, CDR2 YFSETQ. In nucleotides, the CDR3 is TGCGCCAGCACCCTCGACACGAACTCTGGAAACACCATATATTTT. This sequence encodes CASTLDTNSGNTIYF.

This clone came up once. The rearrangement uses TRBV25-1 and TRBJ2-2; TRBD2 agrees at 8 bases. The CDR3 runs 14 residues. In germline, CDR1 is MGHDK, CDR2 SYGVNS. J lost 3 bases, V lost 7 bases, and 4 bases had no gene match. The chain's CDR3 is CASTGGPHTGELFF. CDR3 DNA sequence: TGTGCCAGCACGGGAGGGCCTCACACCGGGGAGCTGTTTTTT.

The genes are TRBV18 and TRBJ2-7, with TRBD1 identical over 7 bases. Germline assignment: CDR1 KGHSH and CDR2 LQKENI. Trimming took 4 bases from V and 6 from J; bases not matched to a gene: 6. The CDR3 consists of 13 residues. The CDR3 loop reads CASSRTQGTEQYF. CDR3 DNA: TGTGCCAGCTCACGGACACAGGGGACCGAGCAGTACTTC.

Here the CDR3 DNA reads TGTGCCAGCAGCTGGGACAGGGGCGGGTACACTGAAGCTTTCTTT. Translating gives CASSWDRGGYTEAFF. The V call is TRBV5-4, the J call TRBJ1-1; 10 bases match TRBD1. With 3 bases clipped from V and 3 bases from J, the junction kept 5 bases outside the gene matches. The CDR3 covers 15 residues. The V gene's germline CDR1 is SGHNT and CDR2 YYREEE (reference sequence).

V is TRBV6-6 and J is TRBJ2-5; weak D call: TRBD2 (5 bases). Trimming cost V 6 bases and J 5 bases, with 13 bases left between them. The germline gives CDR1 MNHNY, CDR2 SVGAGI (reference sequence). The CDR3 totals 13 residues. For the CDR3, the DNA is TGTGCCAGCAGCACTAGTTCTTGGGAGACCCAGTACTTC. Amino acid sequence: CASSTSSWETQYF.

The chain has TRBV10-3 and TRBJ2-7; 9 nucleotides agree with TRBD2. CDR1 is ENHRY, CDR2 SYGVKD, per germline. The CDR3 runs 18 residues. V dropped 4 bases and J dropped 6; count of bases not matched to a gene: 19. This CDR3 reads CAISGGGLAGTAPLEQYF. Here the CDR3 DNA reads TGTGCCATCAGTGGAGGCGGGCTAGCGGGAACTGCCCCCCTCGAGCAGTACTTC.

The CDR3, as DNA: TGTGCCAGCAGCACACAGGGGGCGAATAATTCACCCCTCCACTTT. Its protein product is CASSTQGANNSPLHF. The chain employs TRBV14 and TRBJ1-6; TRBD1 matches 9 bases. V shed 5 bases and J 5 bases; nucleotides not matched to a gene: 4. This CDR3 is 15 amino acids long. Germline V gene sequence: CDR1 SGHDN, CDR2 FVKESK. The full variable domain, rest sourced from reference TRBV14 and TRBJ1-6, is EAGVTQFPSHSVIEKGQTVTLRCDPISGHDNLYWYRRVMGKEIKFLLHFVKESKQDESGMPNNRFLAERTGGTYSTLKVQPAELEDSGVYFCASSTQGANNSPLHFGNGTRLTVT.

V and J are TRBV29-1 and TRBJ2-3; 11 nucleotides align to TRBD2. Germline CDR1 is SQVTM and CDR2 is ANQGSEA. This CDR3 spans 15 amino acids. V lost 2 bases to trimming and J lost 6 bases; unmatched junction nucleotides: 7. The CDR3 DNA reads TGCAGCGTTGAATTAGCGGGAGGGCCAGGGGATACGCAGTATTTT. Translating gives CSVELAGGPGDTQYF.

The chain recombines TRBV5-1 with TRBJ2-5; 8 nucleotides align to TRBD2. Germline CDR1 is SGHRS and CDR2 is YFSETQ. This CDR3 has 14 amino acids. V shed 6 bases and J 5 bases; nucleotides not matched to a gene: 9. In DNA, the CDR3 is TGCGCCAGCACGCCCAGCGGGAGCAGTGAGACCCAGTACTTC. Translated: CASTPSGSSETQYF. Full variable domain (rest looked up from reference TRBV5-1 and TRBJ2-5): KAGVTQTPRYLIKTRGQQVTLSCSPISGHRSVSWYQQTPGQGLQFLFEYFSETQRNKGNFPGRFSGRQFSNSRSEMNVSTLELGDSALYLCASTPSGSSETQYFGPGTRLLVL.

The DNA for the CDR3 is TGTGCCAGCAGCCAATACGGGGACAATCAGCCCCAGCATTTT. It translates to CASSQYGDNQPQHF. This sequence joins TRBV6-5 and TRBJ1-5, with unresolved D. Per the germline V gene, CDR1 is MNHEY and CDR2 is SVGAGI. Trimming shortened V by 6 bases and J by 3 bases, and 12 bases separated the two germline ends. CDR3 length equals 14 residues.

V gene TRBV7-9 combines with J gene TRBJ2-7; perhaps TRBD1 as D (5 bases). The ends were cut back, 4 bases at V and 7 bases at J, with 11 bases in the middle. This CDR3 contains 12 residues. Germline values: CDR1 SEHNR, CDR2 FQNEAQ (reference sequence). The CDR3 region has the DNA TGTGCCAGCAGCTCGGGCTCAGGGGAGCAGTACGTC. Amino acids: CASSSGSGEQYV.

The chain couples TRBV29-1 to TRBJ2-5, with 8 positions matching TRBD1. In germline, CDR1 is SQVTM, CDR2 ANQGSEA. The J segment lost 5 bases and the V segment lost 4 bases, leaving 3 bases of the junction unmatched. This CDR3 region has 12 residues. In DNA form, the CDR3 reads TGCAGCGTTGGAGGACAGGGCGAGACCCAGTACTTC. This encodes CSVGGQGETQYF. Together with reference TRBV29-1 and TRBJ2-5, the CDR3 gives the full variable domain: SAVISQKPSRDICQRGTSLTIQCQVDSQVTMMFWYRQQPGQSLTLIATANQGSEATYESGFVIDKFPISRPNLTFSTLTVSNMSPEDSSIYLCSVGGQGETQYFGPGTRLLVL.

This clone showed up just a few times. The chain uses TRBV18 and TRBJ1-2; D perhaps matches TRBD1 (5 bases). Germline CDR1 KGHSH, CDR2 LQKENI. This CDR3 spans 16 amino acids. Trimming pared 2 bases from V and 5 bases from J, leaving 18 bases between. This CDR3 is CASSPTLPGESYGYTF. Here the CDR3 DNA reads TGTGCCAGCTCACCAACTCTTCCGGGGGAGAGTTATGGCTACACCTTC.

Concerning this clone: The CDR3 carries no conserved terminal phenylalanine or tryptophan, so it likely arises from a read error. It is unclear where the CDR3 begins or ends on the DNA, so no DNA is shown, and the CDR3 is as TCRdb lists it. The V gene is TRBV7-9, the J gene TRBJ2-7; TRBD1 reflects the table's D call only, with no check against the DNA. CDR1 SEHNR and CDR2 FQNEAQ come from the germline V gene (reference sequence). The CDR3 numbers 11 amino acids, ends counted. CDR3 in amino acids: CASSLGGQGRL.

There are a few counts of this clone. This chain connects TRBV4-3 to TRBJ1-1, with TRBD1 identical over 7 bases. CDR3 size: 15 residues. Trimming at V came to 0 bases and at J to 3 bases, leaving 4 bases not matched to a gene. Germline values: CDR1 LGHNA, CDR2 YSLEER. The CDR3 spells CASSQDQGGDTEAFF. The DNA for the CDR3 is TGCGCCAGCAGCCAAGATCAGGGGGGAGACACTGAAGCTTTCTTT.